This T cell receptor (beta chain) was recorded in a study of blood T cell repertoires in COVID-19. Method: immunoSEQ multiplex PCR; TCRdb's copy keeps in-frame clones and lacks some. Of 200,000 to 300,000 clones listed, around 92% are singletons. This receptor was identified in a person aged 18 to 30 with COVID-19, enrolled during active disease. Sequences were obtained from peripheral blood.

CDR3 loop: CASSFTASGSSEQYF. Here the CDR3 DNA reads TGCGCCAGCAGCTTTACAGCCTCCGGCTCGTCTGAGCAGTACTTC. The V call is TRBV5-1, the J call TRBJ2-7; D is undetermined. Germline lookup yields CDR1 SGHRS and CDR2 YFSETQ. Trimming shortened V by 2 bases and J by 7 bases, and 19 bases separated the two germline ends. The CDR3 has 15 amino acids.